These 20 T cell receptor beta chains share one sample of origin, sequenced in a study of PD-L1 blockade in urothelial cancer. Time point given: peripheral blood 6 weeks after treatment start. The data were produced by immunoSEQ multiplex PCR, yet TCRdb's version contains in-frame clones alone and is incomplete. The profile shows more than 60,000 clones, approximately 91% of them singletons. This sample comprised PBMCs, obtained around atezolizumab (anti-PD-L1) treatment. The receptors come from a man aged 55 to 69 with urothelial cancer.

The chain links TRBV19 to TRBJ2-7, with D maybe TRBD1 (5 bases). The CDR3 is 16 residues long. V was shortened by 2 bases and J by 6 bases, with 20 bases between the two germline ends. Germline CDR1 LNHDA, CDR2 SQIVND (reference sequence). For the CDR3, the DNA is TGTGCCAGTAGTATACACCCCCGGACAAGAGAGTCCGAGCAGTACTTC. Translated, it gives CASSIHPRTRESEQYF.

The chain recombines TRBV7-4 with TRBJ2-7; D is possibly TRBD2 (6 bases). This CDR3 has 14 residues. Trimming pared 8 bases from V and 4 bases from J, leaving 18 bases between. Per germline, CDR1 SGHVT and CDR2 SQSDAQ. Here the CDR3 reads CASAFRGGRYEQYF. The CDR3 nucleotides are TGTGCCAGCGCCTTTCGTGGGGGGAGGTACGAGCAGTACTTC. The full variable domain, completed using reference TRBV7-4 and TRBJ2-7, is GAGVSQSPRYKVAKRGRDVALRCDSISGHVTLYWYRQTLGQGSEVLTYSQSDAQRDKSGRPSGRFSAERPERSVSTLKIQRTEQGDSAVYLCASAFRGGRYEQYFGPGTRLTVT.

This chain links TRBV29-1 with TRBJ2-1; 8 bases match TRBD2. Losses at the gene ends were 7 bases for V and 0 bases for J; bases not matched to a gene: 5. The CDR3 covers 14 residues. Germline assignment: CDR1 SQVTM and CDR2 ANQGSEA. The CDR3 loop reads CSAERGSSYNEQFF. In nucleotides, the CDR3 is TGCAGCGCCGAGCGGGGGAGCTCCTACAATGAGCAGTTCTTC.

The CDR3 reads CASSYDQGFSYEQYF. The CDR3 DNA is TGTGCCAGCAGTTACGACCAGGGGTTCTCCTACGAGCAGTACTTC. The chain links TRBV6-5 to TRBJ2-7; maybe TRBD1 (6 bases). V gave up 2 bases and J gave up 0 bases, with 11 bases separating them. CDR3 size: 15 residues. Germline loops: CDR1 MNHEY, CDR2 SVGAGI.

The rearrangement uses TRBV7-9 and TRBJ1-2; no clear D gene. Germline V CDR1 and CDR2: SEHNR, FQNEAQ (reference sequence). The CDR3 runs to 12 residues. Trimming removed 5 bases at V and 6 bases at J, with 10 bases between. CDR3 protein: CASSPWQDGYTF. DNA for the CDR3: TGTGCCAGCAGCCCGTGGCAGGATGGCTACACCTTC. The complete variable domain, with remaining parts taken from reference TRBV7-9 and TRBJ1-2, reads DTGVSQNPRHKITKRGQNVTFRCDPISEHNRLYWYRQTLGQGPEFLTYFQNEAQLEKSRLLSDRFSAERPKGSFSTLEIQRTEQGDSAMYLCASSPWQDGYTFGSGTRLTVV.

The chain has TRBV15 and TRBJ2-1; no reliable D call. Germline CDR1 LNHNV, CDR2 YYDKDF (reference sequence). V was trimmed by 0 bases and J by 3 bases, leaving 9 bases between them. This CDR3 has 15 residues. The chain's CDR3 is CATSRDLGSYNEQFF. CDR3 DNA sequence: TGTGCCACCAGCAGAGATCTAGGCAGCTACAATGAGCAGTTCTTC.

V usage is TRBV4-3 and J usage is TRBJ1-3; 7 bases agree with TRBD1. Germline V lookup: CDR1 LGHNA, CDR2 YSLEER. Trimming took 6 bases from V and 3 from J; bases not matched to a gene: 11. The length of the CDR3 is 16 residues. Here the CDR3 reads CASSQTLGGIGNTIYF. CDR3 sequence (DNA): TGCGCCAGCAGTCAAACACTAGGGGGCATTGGAAACACCATATATTTT.

The chain joins TRBV27 to TRBJ1-2; possible D gene TRBD1, 5 bases. CDR3 length: 16 residues. V lost 4 bases, J lost 1 base, and 16 bases lay in between. Germline CDR1 and CDR2: MNHEY and SMNVEV (reference sequence). CDR3 amino acids: CASSSRYTGGNYGYTF. The CDR3 nucleotides are TGTGCCAGCAGTTCACGATACACGGGGGGTAACTATGGCTACACCTTC.

The chain has TRBV29-1 and TRBJ2-4, with D possibly being TRBD1 (6 bases). The V gene's germline CDR1 is SQVTM and CDR2 ANQGSEA. V was shortened by 6 bases and J by 1 base, with 13 bases between the two germline ends. CDR3 length: 14 residues. CDR3 nucleotide sequence: TGCAGCGTCCAGGTGGGGGCGGCCAAAAACATTCAGTACTTC. It encodes CSVQVGAAKNIQYF.

V and J are TRBV7-9 and TRBJ2-3; 8 bases match TRBD1. V lost 7 bases, J lost 3 bases, and 9 bases stayed unmatched. Per germline, CDR1 SEHNR and CDR2 FQNEAQ (reference sequence). This CDR3 is built from 15 residues. CDR3 in DNA: TGTGCCAGCAAACTAGCCAGGGGGCGGACAGATACGCAGTATTTT. It encodes CASKLARGRTDTQYF.

This clone was counted ten times or more. The J gene is TRBJ1-1, the V gene TRBV28; 10 nucleotides match TRBD1. Germline CDR1 is MDHEN and CDR2 is SYDVKM. V lost 8 bases, J lost 8 bases, and 8 bases stayed unmatched. CDR3 length: 13 residues. The CDR3 loop reads CASYQMDRGEAFF. The CDR3 DNA reads TGTGCCAGCTACCAGATGGACAGGGGGGAAGCTTTCTTT.

This chain connects TRBV11-3 to TRBJ2-3; D is unclear. The CDR3 has 14 amino acids. V was shortened by 1 base and J by 0 bases, with 5 bases between the two germline ends. Germline CDR1 SGHNT, CDR2 YENEEA. The CDR3 is CASSLAPSTDTQYF. The CDR3 DNA reads TGTGCCAGCAGCTTAGCCCCAAGCACAGATACGCAGTATTTT.

The chain is built from TRBV6-5 and TRBJ1-5; TRBD1 is a possible D gene (5 bases). V dropped 6 bases and J dropped 7 bases, with 19 bases sitting between them. CDR1 is MNHEY, CDR2 SVGAGI, per germline. CDR3 length: 15 amino acids. DNA of the CDR3: TGTGCCAGCAGGCCTGGGACGGGGGGAATCCAGCCCCAGCATTTT. This encodes CASRPGTGGIQPQHF.

The chain recombines TRBV6-4 with TRBJ1-1; tentatively, D is TRBD1 (6 bases). This CDR3 comprises 15 residues. Germline CDR1 MRHNA, CDR2 SNTAGT. Trimming cost V 5 bases and J 8 bases, with 21 bases left between them. The CDR3 region has the DNA TGTGCCAGCAGTTTCGACTCTACGACAGGATCCGAAGCTTTCTTT. Protein product: CASSFDSTTGSEAFF.

At least ten counts were recorded for this clone. The genes are TRBV6-5 and TRBJ1-5, with D possibly TRBD1 on 6 matching bases. CDR3 length: 15 residues. V lost 6 bases to trimming and J lost 2 bases, with 14 bases between them. Germline V gives CDR1 MNHEY, CDR2 SVGAGI. The CDR3 region is CASRTGGIGNQPQHF. The CDR3 coding sequence is TGTGCCAGCAGGACAGGTGGAATTGGCAATCAGCCCCAGCATTTT.

The chain links TRBV15 to TRBJ2-7; weak D call: TRBD1 (5 bases). Germline values: CDR1 LNHNV, CDR2 YYDKDF (reference sequence). The V gene lost 7 bases and the J gene lost 7 bases, with 20 bases spanning the gap. The CDR3 is made up of 14 amino acids. CDR3 in amino acids: CATTSPARGEEQYF. For the CDR3, the DNA is TGTGCCACCACCAGCCCCGCAAGGGGTGAGGAGCAGTACTTC.

The chain carries TRBV10-3 and TRBJ2-7, with TRBD2 identical over 9 bases. The germline CDR1 and CDR2 sequences are ENHRY and SYGVKD. V shed 7 bases, J shed 6 bases, and the junction held 7 bases outside the gene matches. The CDR3 runs to 13 residues. CDR3 residues: CAITTSGLLEQYF. As DNA, the CDR3 is TGTGCCATCACCACTAGCGGGCTACTCGAGCAGTACTTC.

Only a few counts were recorded for this clone. The chain carries TRBV28 and TRBJ2-2; D is undetermined. V dropped 6 bases and J dropped 6 bases, with 5 bases sitting between them. The CDR3 runs to 11 residues. The germline V gene has CDR1 MDHEN and CDR2 SYDVKM. The CDR3 nucleotides are TGTGCCAGCAGCCCGGCCGGGGAGCTGTTTTTT. It specifies CASSPAGELFF.

The rearrangement links TRBV10-3 to TRBJ2-7; TRBD1 matches 10 bases. Germline CDR1 is ENHRY and CDR2 is SYGVKD. The CDR3 is 14 amino acids. The V gene end was trimmed by 6 bases and the J gene end by 2 bases; junction bases not matched to a gene: 4. The CDR3 DNA reads TGTGCCATCAGAAGACAGGGGGCGGCCTACGAGCAGTACTTC. This encodes CAIRRQGAAYEQYF.

This clone is a singleton in its sample. The chain uses TRBV9 and TRBJ2-7; the match to TRBD2 covers 7 bases. The trim removed 3 bases at V and 1 base at J, leaving 7 bases unmatched. The CDR3 consists of 15 residues. CDR1 and CDR2 from the germline V gene are SGDLS and YYNGEE. The CDR3 region has the DNA TGTGCCAGCAGCGCCTTAGCGGGTACTTCCTACGAGCAGTACTTC. This translates into CASSALAGTSYEQYF.